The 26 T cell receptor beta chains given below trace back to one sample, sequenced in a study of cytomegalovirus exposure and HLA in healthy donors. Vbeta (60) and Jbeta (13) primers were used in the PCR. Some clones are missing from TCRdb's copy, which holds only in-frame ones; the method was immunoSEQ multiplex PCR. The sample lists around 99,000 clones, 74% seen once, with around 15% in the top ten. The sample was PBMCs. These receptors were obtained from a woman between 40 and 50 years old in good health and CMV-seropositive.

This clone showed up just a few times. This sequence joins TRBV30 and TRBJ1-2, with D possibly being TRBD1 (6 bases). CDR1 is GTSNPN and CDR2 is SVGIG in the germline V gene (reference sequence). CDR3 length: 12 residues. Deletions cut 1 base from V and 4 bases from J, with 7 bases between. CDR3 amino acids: CAWSGQVYGYTF. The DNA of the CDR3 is TGTGCCTGGAGTGGACAGGTCTATGGCTACACCTTC.

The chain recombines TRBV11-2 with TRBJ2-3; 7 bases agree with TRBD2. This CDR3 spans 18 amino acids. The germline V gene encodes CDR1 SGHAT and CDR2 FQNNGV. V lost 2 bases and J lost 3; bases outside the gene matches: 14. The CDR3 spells CASSLSWLAEGTTDTQYF. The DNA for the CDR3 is TGTGCCAGCAGCTTAAGTTGGCTAGCGGAGGGGACGACAGATACGCAGTATTTT.

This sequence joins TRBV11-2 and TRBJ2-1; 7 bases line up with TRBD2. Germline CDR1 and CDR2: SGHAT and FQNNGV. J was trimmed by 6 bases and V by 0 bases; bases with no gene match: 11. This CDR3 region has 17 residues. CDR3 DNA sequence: TGTGCCAGCAGCTTAGATCTCGGACTAGAGGTCACCAATGAGCAGTTCTTC. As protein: CASSLDLGLEVTNEQFF.

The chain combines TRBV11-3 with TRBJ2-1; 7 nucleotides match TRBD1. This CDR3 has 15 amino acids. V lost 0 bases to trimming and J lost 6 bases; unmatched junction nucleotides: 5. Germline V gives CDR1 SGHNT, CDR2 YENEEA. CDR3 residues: CASSLEETGRNEQFF. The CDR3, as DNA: TGTGCCAGCAGCTTAGAAGAGACAGGGCGCAATGAGCAGTTCTTC.

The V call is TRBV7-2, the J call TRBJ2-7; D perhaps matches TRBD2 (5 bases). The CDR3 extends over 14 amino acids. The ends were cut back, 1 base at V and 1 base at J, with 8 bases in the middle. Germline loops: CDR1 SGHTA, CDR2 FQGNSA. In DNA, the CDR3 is TGTGCCAGCAGCTTAGGGGGAGCTTCCTACGAGCAGTACTTC. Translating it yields CASSLGGASYEQYF. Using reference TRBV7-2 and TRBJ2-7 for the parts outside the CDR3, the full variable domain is GAGVSQSPSNKVTEKGKDVELRCDPISGHTALYWYRQSLGQGLEFLIYFQGNSAPDKSGLPSDRFSAERTGGSVSTLTIQRTQQEDSAVYLCASSLGGASYEQYFGPGTRLTVT.

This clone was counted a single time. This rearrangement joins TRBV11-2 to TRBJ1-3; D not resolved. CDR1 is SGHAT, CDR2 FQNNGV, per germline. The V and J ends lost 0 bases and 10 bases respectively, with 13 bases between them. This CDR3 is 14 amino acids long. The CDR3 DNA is TGTGCCAGCAGCTTAGATGGCGCCGCGGGAACCATATATTTT. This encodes CASSLDGAAGTIYF.

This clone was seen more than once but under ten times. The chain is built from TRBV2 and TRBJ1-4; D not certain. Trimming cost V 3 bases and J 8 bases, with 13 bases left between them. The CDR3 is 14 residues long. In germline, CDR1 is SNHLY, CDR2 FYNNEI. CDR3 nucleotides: TGTGCCAGCAGTGAGATGGTCGGACTGGAAAAACTGTTTTTT. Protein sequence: CASSEMVGLEKLFF.

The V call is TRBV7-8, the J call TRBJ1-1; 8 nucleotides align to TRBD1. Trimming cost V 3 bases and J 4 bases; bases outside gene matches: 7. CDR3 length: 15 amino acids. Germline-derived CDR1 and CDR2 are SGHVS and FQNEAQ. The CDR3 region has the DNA TGTGCCAGCAGCTTTGCCGGGACAGGTCTCACTGAAGCTTTCTTT. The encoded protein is CASSFAGTGLTEAFF.

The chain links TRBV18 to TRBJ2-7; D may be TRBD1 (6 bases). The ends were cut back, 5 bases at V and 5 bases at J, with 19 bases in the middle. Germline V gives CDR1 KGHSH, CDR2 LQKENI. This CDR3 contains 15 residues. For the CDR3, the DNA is TGTGCCAGCTCAACTTACCGGGACATGTGGGACGAGCAGTACTTC. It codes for CASSTYRDMWDEQYF.

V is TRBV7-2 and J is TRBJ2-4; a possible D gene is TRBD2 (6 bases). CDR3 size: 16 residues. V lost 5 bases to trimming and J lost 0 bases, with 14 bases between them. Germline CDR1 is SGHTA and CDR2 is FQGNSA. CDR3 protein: CASSLGGTLAKNIQYF. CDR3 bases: TGTGCCAGCAGCCTGGGGGGAACTCTAGCCAAAAACATTCAGTACTTC. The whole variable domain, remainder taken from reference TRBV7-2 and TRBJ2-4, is GAGVSQSPSNKVTEKGKDVELRCDPISGHTALYWYRQSLGQGLEFLIYFQGNSAPDKSGLPSDRFSAERTGGSVSTLTIQRTQQEDSAVYLCASSLGGTLAKNIQYFGAGTRLSVL.

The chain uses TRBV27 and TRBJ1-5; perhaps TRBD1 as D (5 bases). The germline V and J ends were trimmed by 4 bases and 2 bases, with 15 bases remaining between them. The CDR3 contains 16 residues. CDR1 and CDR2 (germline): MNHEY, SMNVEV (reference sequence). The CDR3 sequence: CASSSLVLGGNQPQHF. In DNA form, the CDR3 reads TGTGCCAGCAGTTCTCTAGTCCTAGGGGGCAATCAGCCCCAGCATTTT.

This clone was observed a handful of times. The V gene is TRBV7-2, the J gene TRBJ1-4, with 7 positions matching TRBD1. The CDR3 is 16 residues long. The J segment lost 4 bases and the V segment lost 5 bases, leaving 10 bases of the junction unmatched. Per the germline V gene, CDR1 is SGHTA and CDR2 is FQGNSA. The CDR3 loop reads CASSPQGQLLNEKLFF. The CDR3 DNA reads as TGTGCCAGCAGCCCGCAGGGACAGCTCCTTAATGAAAAACTGTTTTTT.

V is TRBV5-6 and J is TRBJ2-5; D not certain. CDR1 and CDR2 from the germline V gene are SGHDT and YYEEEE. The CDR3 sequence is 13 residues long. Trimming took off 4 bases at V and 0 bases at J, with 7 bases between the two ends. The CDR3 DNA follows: TGTGCCAGCAGCCCCACAGACCAAGAGACCCAGTACTTC. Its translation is CASSPTDQETQYF.

CDR3 residues: CASSLGQVNTEAFF. In DNA, the CDR3 is TGTGCCAGCAGCTTAGGCCAGGTGAACACTGAAGCTTTCTTT. The chain employs TRBV7-6 and TRBJ1-1; D is unclear. The CDR3 is 14 amino acids. V lost 1 base to trimming and J lost 0 bases, with 6 bases between them. CDR1 and CDR2 (germline): SGHVS, FNYEAQ. The full variable domain, with the rest looked up from reference TRBV7-6 and TRBJ1-1, is GAGVSQSPRYKVTKRGQDVALRCDPISGHVSLYWYRQALGQGPEFLTYFNYEAQQDKSGLPNDRFSAERPEGSISTLTIQRTEQRDSAMYRCASSLGQVNTEAFFGQGTRLTVV.

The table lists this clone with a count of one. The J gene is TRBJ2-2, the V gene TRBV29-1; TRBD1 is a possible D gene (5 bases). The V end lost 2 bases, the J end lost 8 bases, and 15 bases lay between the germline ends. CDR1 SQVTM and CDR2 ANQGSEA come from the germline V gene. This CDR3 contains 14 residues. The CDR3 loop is CSVELGQGAGELFF. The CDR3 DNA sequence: TGCAGCGTTGAACTGGGGCAGGGCGCGGGGGAGCTGTTTTTT.

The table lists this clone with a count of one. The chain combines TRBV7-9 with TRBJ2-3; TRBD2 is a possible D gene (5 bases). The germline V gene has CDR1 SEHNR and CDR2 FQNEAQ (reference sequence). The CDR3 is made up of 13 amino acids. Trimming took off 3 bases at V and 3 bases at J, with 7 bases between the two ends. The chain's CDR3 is CASSFRGTDTQYF. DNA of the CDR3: TGTGCCAGCAGCTTCCGCGGGACAGATACGCAGTATTTT.

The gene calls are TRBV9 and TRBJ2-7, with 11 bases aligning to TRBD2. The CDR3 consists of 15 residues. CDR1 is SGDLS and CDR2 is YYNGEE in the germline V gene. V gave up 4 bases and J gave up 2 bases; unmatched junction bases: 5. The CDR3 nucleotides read TGTGCCAGCAGCCCGCGGACTAGCGGGCCCTACGAGCAGTACTTC. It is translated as CASSPRTSGPYEQYF.

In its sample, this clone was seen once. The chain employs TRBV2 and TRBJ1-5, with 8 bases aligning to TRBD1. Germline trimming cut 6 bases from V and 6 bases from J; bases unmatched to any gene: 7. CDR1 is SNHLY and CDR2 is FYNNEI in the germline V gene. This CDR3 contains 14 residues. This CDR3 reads CASRPDRGSQPQHF. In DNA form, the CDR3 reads TGTGCCAGCAGACCTGACAGGGGATCTCAGCCCCAGCATTTT.

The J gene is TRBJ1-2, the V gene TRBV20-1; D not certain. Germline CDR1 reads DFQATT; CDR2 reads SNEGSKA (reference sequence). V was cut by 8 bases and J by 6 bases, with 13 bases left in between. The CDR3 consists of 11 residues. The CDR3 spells CSLGWGDGYTF. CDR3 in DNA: TGCAGTCTAGGGTGGGGAGATGGCTACACCTTC.

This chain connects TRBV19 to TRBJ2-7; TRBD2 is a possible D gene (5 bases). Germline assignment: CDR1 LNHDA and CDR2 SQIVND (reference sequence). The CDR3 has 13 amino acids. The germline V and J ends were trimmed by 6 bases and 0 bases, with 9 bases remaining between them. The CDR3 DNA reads TGTGCCAGTAGAGGAGGACTCTCCTACGAGCAGTACTTC. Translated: CASRGGLSYEQYF.

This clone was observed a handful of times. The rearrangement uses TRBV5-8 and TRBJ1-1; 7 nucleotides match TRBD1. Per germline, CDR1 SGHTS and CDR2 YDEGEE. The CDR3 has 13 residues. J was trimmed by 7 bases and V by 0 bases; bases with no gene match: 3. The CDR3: CASSLVRGVEAFF. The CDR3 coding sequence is TGTGCCAGCAGCTTGGTCAGGGGGGTTGAAGCTTTCTTT.

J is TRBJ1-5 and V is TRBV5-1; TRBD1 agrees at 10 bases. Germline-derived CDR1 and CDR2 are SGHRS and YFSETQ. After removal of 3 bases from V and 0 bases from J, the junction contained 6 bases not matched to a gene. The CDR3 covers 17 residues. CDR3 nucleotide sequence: TGCGCCAGCAGCTGGGGGACAGGGGATAATAGCAATCAGCCCCAGCATTTT. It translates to CASSWGTGDNSNQPQHF.

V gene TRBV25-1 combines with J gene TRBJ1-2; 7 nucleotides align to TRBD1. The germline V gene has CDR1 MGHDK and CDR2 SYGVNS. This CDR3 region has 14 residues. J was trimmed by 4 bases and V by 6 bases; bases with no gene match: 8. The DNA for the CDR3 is TGTGCCAGCAGCGGACAGGTTCCTTCCTATGGCTACACCTTC. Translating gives CASSGQVPSYGYTF.

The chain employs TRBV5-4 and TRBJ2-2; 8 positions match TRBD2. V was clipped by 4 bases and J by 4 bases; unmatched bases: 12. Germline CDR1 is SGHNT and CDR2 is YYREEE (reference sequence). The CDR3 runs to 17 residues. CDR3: CASSPDQRGPSTGELFF. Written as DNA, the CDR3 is TGTGCCAGCAGCCCCGACCAGCGGGGGCCGTCCACCGGGGAGCTGTTTTTT. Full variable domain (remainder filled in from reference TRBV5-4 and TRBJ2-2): ETGVTQSPTHLIKTRGQQVTLRCSSQSGHNTVSWYQQALGQGPQFIFQYYREEENGRGNFPPRFSGLQFPNYSSELNVNALELDDSALYLCASSPDQRGPSTGELFFGEGSRLTVL.

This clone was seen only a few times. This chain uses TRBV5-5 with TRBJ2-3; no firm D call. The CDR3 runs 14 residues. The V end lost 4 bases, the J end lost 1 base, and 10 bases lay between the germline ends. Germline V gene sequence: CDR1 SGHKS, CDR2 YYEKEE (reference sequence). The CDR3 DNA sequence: TGTGCCAGCAGCCCAGACACTCGCACAGATACGCAGTATTTT. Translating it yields CASSPDTRTDTQYF. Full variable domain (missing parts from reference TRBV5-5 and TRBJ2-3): DAGVTQSPTHLIKTRGQQVTLRCSPISGHKSVSWYQQVLGQGPQFIFQYYEKEERGRGNFPDRFSARQFPNYSSELNVNALLLGDSALYLCASSPDTRTDTQYFGPGTRLTVL.

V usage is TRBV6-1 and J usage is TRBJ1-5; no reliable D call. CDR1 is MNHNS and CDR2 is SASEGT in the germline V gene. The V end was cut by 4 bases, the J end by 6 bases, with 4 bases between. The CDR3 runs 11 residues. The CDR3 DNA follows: TGTGCCAGCAGTGGCAGTCAGCCCCAGCATTTT. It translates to CASSGSQPQHF.